The 7 T cell receptor beta chains below all came from one sample that was sequenced in a study of regulatory T cells in long-lasting Graves disease. Time point defined: newly diagnosed GD, antithyroid drugs for less than 3 months. After RNA was extracted from PBMCs, the TCR library was made from it. Both iRepertoire HTBI primers and Arm-PCR of CDR3 regions were used to build the TCR beta libraries. MiXCR, applied by TCRdb to the multiplex PCR reads, yields one record per CDR3 protein. The sample consists of approximately 250,000 distinct CDR3 sequences, 18% of them appearing once. Sequencing was performed on peripheral blood mononuclear cells (PBMCs), taken at new diagnosis, from a patient treated with antithyroid drugs. All receptors derive from a female donor with Graves disease.

Only a few counts were recorded for this clonotype. The CDR3 region is CASIPRKGLAGGPTYNEQFF. CDR3 nucleotides: TGTGCCAGCATCCCACGCAAGGGGCTAGCGGGAGGGCCGACCTACAATGAGCAGTTCTTC. V gene TRBV27 combines with J gene TRBJ2-1, with TRBD2 identical over 12 bases. Unmatched junction bases numbered 18, after V lost 7 bases and J lost 2 bases. Germline CDR1 reads MNHEY; CDR2 reads SMNVEV (reference sequence). This CDR3 contains 20 residues.

In the case of this clonotype: Just one base apart from a much larger clone, this may be a read error. The chain employs TRBV20-1 and TRBJ1-4; D is uncertain. From germline, CDR1 is DFQATT and CDR2 SNEGSKA (reference sequence). The CDR3 loop spans 14 amino acids. The CDR3: CSASKAGFNGKLFF. The CDR3 DNA sequence: TGCAGTGCTAGTAAGGCGGGGTTTAATGGAAAACTGTTTTTT.

This clonotype was observed at least ten times. The genes are TRBV10-3 and TRBJ1-2; perhaps TRBD1 as D (5 bases). This CDR3 contains 15 residues. Trimming removed 3 bases at V and 0 bases at J, with 11 bases between. Looked up from germline, CDR1 is ENHRY and CDR2 is SYGVKD. CDR3 coding DNA: TGTGCCATCAGTGATGGGGGTAGAGCTAACTATGGCTACACCTTC. Its translation is CAISDGGRANYGYTF.

At least ten counts were recorded for this clonotype. The V gene is TRBV18, the J gene TRBJ1-1; D possibly corresponds to TRBD1 (5 bases). CDR1 and CDR2 from the germline V gene are KGHSH and LQKENI. V was pared by 2 bases and J by 9 bases, with 10 bases between. The CDR3 has 12 amino acids. The CDR3 protein is CASSPSGSKAFF. DNA of the CDR3: TGTGCCAGCTCACCATCAGGGTCCAAAGCTTTCTTT.

This clonotype was counted at least ten times. The V and J genes are TRBV28 and TRBJ1-2; D possibly corresponds to TRBD1 (6 bases). The V end lost 2 bases, the J end lost 4 bases, and 11 bases lay between the germline ends. This CDR3 has 14 amino acids. CDR1 is MDHEN, CDR2 SYDVKM, per germline. The CDR3 nucleotides are TGTGCCAGCAGTTTAGGGGGCGCATTCTATGGCTACACCTTC. This translates into CASSLGGAFYGYTF.

Notes on this clonotype: One base away lies a much larger clone, so this may be a sequencing read error. J is TRBJ2-7 and V is TRBV25-1, with 8 bases identical to TRBD1. After removal of 9 bases from V and 2 bases from J, the junction contained 12 bases not matched to a gene. Per the germline V gene, CDR1 is MGHDK and CDR2 is SYGVNS. The CDR3 has 15 residues. The CDR3 bases are TGTGCCAGTAGCCCAGGGGGCCCTTCCCCCTACGAGCAGTACTTC. It specifies CASSPGGPSPYEQYF.

This clonotype has at least ten counts. The chain carries TRBV5-5 and TRBJ2-7; tentatively, D is TRBD1 (6 bases). Trimming removed 5 bases at V and 3 bases at J, with 15 bases between. The CDR3 consists of 14 residues. Germline loops: CDR1 SGHKS, CDR2 YYEKEE (reference sequence). CDR3: CASRTQGKNYEQYF. The CDR3 DNA is TGTGCCAGCAGGACCCAGGGGAAGAACTACGAGCAGTACTTC. Full variable domain (rest looked up from reference TRBV5-5 and TRBJ2-7): DAGVTQSPTHLIKTRGQQVTLRCSPISGHKSVSWYQQVLGQGPQFIFQYYEKEERGRGNFPDRFSARQFPNYSSELNVNALLLGDSALYLCASRTQGKNYEQYFGPGTRLTVT.